The entry below describes one T cell receptor beta chain. Its antigen is undetermined. The study ran its PCR with 60 Vbeta and 13 Jbeta primers. Profiled with immunoSEQ multiplex PCR; TCRdb holds only in-frame clones, not every one. The profile covers around 110,000 clones, with about 79% appearing a single time and about 4.5% taken by the ten largest. These data are taken from a study of cytomegalovirus exposure and HLA in healthy donors. In the study overall: Earlier, some 170 million T cells were analyzed, and fewer than 120 million unique TCR beta sequences were found among them.

V lost 2 bases to trimming and J lost 0 bases, with 7 bases between them. There are 14 residues in the CDR3. Germline lookup yields CDR1 SGHTA and CDR2 FQGNSA. Findings and caveats of the study: In an earlier analysis, about 87% or about 30%: the productive usage of most TCR beta V segments.

The V gene is TRBV7-2, the J gene TRBJ2-5; D is uncertain. The receptor was isolated from a man aged 25-45 years in good health and CMV-seropositive. The sample was PBMCs. Here the CDR3 DNA reads TGTGCCAGCAGCTTATTCGGGTACCAAGAGACCCAGTACTTC. This encodes CASSLFGYQETQYF.